This T cell receptor beta chain stems from a study of blood T cell repertoires in COVID-19. Looking at the study overall: Spain, Italy and the United States supplied samples that represented acute and convalescent COVID-19. T cells, B-cell-depleted T cells, or PBMCs supplied cDNA or gDNA.

From germline, CDR1 is SGHNT and CDR2 YYREEE (reference sequence). The CDR3 covers 15 residues. After removal of 0 bases from V and 6 bases from J, the junction contained 5 bases not matched to a gene. Per the study methods: Amplifying reference gene primers gave estimates of nucleated cell counts. Assay: immunoSEQ multiplex PCR; the TCRdb copy retains only in-frame clones and omits some. The DNA gave D and trimming, while V, J and clone size come from that table. The sample lists 150,000 to 200,000 clones; over 75% were seen once. This receptor was identified in a man between 60 and 75 years old who had recovered from COVID-19. V is TRBV5-4 and J is TRBJ2-1, with 8 bases lining up with TRBD2. Material: peripheral blood. CDR3 region: CASSLDGGGTNEQFF. The CDR3 bases are TGTGCCAGCAGCTTGGACGGCGGGGGGACCAATGAGCAGTTCTTC.